This T cell receptor beta chain was captured by sequencing in a study of CD8+ T cells in alopecia areata. Study-wide background: Each day, treated patients took oral tofacitinib twice, at 5 to 10 mg per dose. Study results and caveats: Normal scalp had lower clonality than lesional scalp, with alopecia totalis/universalis lesions showing this most strongly. Scalp sequencing also captures normal skin's resident alphabeta T cells.

This sample's treatment: oral pan-JAK inhibitor, 5-10 mg twice daily. PBMCs provided sorted CD4+ and CD8+ T cells. As the sequencing template, cDNA was produced by extracting RNA and reverse transcribing it. Here immunoSEQ multiplex PCR was the method, and the copy in TCRdb shows in-frame clones only, minus some. The sample has about 180,000 clones, about 47% seen once. The V segment lost 5 bases and the J segment 1 base; nucleotides outside the gene matches: 8. CDR3 length equals 16 residues. The germline V gene encodes CDR1 SEHNR and CDR2 FQNEAQ (reference sequence). Of note for this clone: Its antigen is undetermined.

The receptor was derived from a human donor with alopecia areata. The sequencing used CD8+ T cells sorted from blood, collected at week 52, from a patient treated with tofacitinib. V and J are TRBV7-9 and TRBJ2-1; TRBD2 agrees at 7 bases. The CDR3 loop reads CASSPTGTTSYNEQFF. CDR3 DNA: TGTGCCAGCAGCCCGACCGGGACTACTTCCTACAATGAGCAGTTCTTC.